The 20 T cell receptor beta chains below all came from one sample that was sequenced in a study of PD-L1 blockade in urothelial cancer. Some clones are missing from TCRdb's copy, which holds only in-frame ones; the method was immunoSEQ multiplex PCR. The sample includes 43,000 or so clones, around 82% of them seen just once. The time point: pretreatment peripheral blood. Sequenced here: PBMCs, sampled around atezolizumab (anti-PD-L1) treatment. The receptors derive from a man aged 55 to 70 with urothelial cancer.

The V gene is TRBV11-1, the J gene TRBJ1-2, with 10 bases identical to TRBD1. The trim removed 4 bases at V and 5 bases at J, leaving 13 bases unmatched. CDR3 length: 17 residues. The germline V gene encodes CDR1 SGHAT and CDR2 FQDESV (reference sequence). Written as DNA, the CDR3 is TGTGCCAGCAGCTCCGGGACAGGGGTCCCGTCGGAGTATGGCTACACCTTC. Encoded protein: CASSSGTGVPSEYGYTF.

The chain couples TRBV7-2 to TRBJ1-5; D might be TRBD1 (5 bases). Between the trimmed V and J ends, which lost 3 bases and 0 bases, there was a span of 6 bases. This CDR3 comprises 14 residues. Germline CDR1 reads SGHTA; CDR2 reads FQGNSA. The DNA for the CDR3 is TGTGCCAGCAGCTTCAGGGTTAGCAATCAGCCCCAGCATTTT. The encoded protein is CASSFRVSNQPQHF.

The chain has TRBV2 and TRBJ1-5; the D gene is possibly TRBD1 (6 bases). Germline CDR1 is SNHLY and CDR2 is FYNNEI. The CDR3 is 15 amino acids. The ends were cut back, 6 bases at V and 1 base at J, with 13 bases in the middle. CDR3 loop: CASRAQGVSNQPQHF. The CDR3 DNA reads TGTGCCAGCAGAGCACAGGGTGTGAGCAATCAGCCCCAGCATTTT.

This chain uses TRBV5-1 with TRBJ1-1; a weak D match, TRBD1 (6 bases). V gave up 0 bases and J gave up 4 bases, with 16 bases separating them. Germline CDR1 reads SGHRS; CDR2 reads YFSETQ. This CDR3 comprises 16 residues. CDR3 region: CASSLGGLRGGTEAFF. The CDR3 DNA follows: TGCGCCAGCAGCTTGGGAGGGCTGAGAGGGGGCACTGAAGCTTTCTTT.

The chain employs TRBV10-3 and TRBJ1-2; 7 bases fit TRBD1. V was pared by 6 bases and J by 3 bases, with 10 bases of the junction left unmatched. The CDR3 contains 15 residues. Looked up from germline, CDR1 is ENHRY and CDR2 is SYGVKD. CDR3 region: CAIRAARGSDYGYTF. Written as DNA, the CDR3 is TGTGCCATCAGGGCAGCCAGGGGGTCGGACTATGGCTACACCTTC.

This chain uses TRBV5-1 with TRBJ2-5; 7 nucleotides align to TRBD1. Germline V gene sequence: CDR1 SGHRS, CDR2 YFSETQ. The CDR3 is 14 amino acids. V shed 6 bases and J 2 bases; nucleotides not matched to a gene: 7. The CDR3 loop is CASTWDSFQETQYF. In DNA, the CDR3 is TGCGCCAGCACTTGGGACAGCTTTCAAGAGACCCAGTACTTC.

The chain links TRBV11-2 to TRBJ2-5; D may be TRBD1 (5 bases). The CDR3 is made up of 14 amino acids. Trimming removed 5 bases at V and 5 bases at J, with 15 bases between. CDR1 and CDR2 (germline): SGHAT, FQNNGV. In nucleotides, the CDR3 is TGTGCCAGCAGCGGCGACAGTTTCTTGGAGACCCAGTACTTC. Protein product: CASSGDSFLETQYF. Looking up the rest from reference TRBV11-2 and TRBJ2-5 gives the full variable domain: EAGVAQSPRYKIIEKRQSVAFWCNPISGHATLYWYQQILGQGPKLLIQFQNNGVVDDSQLPKDRFSAERLKGVDSTLKIQPAKLEDSAVYLCASSGDSFLETQYFGPGTRLLVL.

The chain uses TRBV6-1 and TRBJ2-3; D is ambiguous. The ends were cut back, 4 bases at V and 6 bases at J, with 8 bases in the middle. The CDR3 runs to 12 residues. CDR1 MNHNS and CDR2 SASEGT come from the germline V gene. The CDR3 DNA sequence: TGTGCCAGCAGTGTACTGGGCGATACGCAGTATTTT. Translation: CASSVLGDTQYF.

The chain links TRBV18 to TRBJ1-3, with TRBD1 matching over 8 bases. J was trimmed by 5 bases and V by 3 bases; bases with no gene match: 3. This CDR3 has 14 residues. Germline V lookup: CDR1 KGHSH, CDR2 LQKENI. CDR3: CASSPGQGRNTIYF. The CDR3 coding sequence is TGTGCCAGCTCACCTGGACAGGGAAGAAACACCATATATTTT. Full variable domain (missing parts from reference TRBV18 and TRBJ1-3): NAGVMQNPRHLVRRRGQEARLRCSPMKGHSHVYWYRQLPEEGLKFMVYLQKENIIDESGMPKERFSAEFPKEGPSILRIQQVVRGDSAAYFCASSPGQGRNTIYFGEGSWLTVV.

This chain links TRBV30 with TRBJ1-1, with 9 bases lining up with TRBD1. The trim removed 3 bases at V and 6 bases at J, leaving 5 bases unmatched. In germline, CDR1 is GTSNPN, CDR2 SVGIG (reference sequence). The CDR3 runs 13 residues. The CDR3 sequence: CAWSKTGGSEAFF. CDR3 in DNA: TGTGCCTGGAGCAAGACAGGGGGTTCTGAAGCTTTCTTT. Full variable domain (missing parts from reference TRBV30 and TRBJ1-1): SQTIHQWPATLVQPVGSPLSLECTVEGTSNPNLYWYRQAAGRGLQLLFYSVGIGQISSEVPQNLSASRPQDRQFILSSKKLLLSDSGFYLCAWSKTGGSEAFFGQGTRLTVV.

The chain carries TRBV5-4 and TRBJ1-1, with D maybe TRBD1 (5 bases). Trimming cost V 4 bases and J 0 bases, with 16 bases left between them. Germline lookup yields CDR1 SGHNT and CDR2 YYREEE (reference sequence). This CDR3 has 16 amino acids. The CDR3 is CASSPWGGPMNTEAFF. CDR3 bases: TGTGCCAGCAGCCCCTGGGGCGGACCAATGAACACTGAAGCTTTCTTT.

The CDR3 loop reads CASSPGLAGRPEQFF. For the CDR3, the DNA is TGTGCCAGCAGCCCAGGACTAGCGGGGCGACCTGAGCAGTTCTTC. The chain is built from TRBV4-2 and TRBJ2-1; 12 nucleotides agree with TRBD2. CDR1 and CDR2 from the germline V gene are LGHNA and YNFKEQ. With 4 bases clipped from V and 9 bases from J, the junction kept 7 bases outside the gene matches. The CDR3 runs 15 residues.

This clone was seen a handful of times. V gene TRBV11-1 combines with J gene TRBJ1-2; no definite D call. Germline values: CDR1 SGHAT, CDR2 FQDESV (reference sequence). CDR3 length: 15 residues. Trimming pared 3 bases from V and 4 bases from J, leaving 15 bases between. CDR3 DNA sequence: TGTGCCAGCAGCTTCGGGGAAGGGCCAATCTATGGCTACACCTTC. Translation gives CASSFGEGPIYGYTF.

The CDR3 spells CASSDPSGSVGTQYF. DNA of the CDR3: TGCGCCAGCAGCGACCCTAGCGGGTCAGTAGGGACCCAGTACTTC. The V and J genes are TRBV5-1 and TRBJ2-5, with 8 bases aligning to TRBD2. This CDR3 spans 15 amino acids. Germline assignment: CDR1 SGHRS and CDR2 YFSETQ. V lost 4 bases to trimming and J lost 7 bases; unmatched junction nucleotides: 12.

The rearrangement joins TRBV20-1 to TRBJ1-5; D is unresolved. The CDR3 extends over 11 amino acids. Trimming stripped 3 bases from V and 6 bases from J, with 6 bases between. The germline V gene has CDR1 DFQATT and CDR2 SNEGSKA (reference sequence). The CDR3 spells CSASNSQPQHF. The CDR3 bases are TGCAGTGCTAGCAACAGTCAGCCCCAGCATTTT.

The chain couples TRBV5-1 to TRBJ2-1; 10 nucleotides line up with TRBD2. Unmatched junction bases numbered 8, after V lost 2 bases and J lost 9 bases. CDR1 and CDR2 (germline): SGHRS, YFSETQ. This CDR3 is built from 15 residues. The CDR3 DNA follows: TGCGCCAGCAGCTTCACCAGCGGGGGGGCCGGTGAGCAGTTCTTC. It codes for CASSFTSGGAGEQFF.

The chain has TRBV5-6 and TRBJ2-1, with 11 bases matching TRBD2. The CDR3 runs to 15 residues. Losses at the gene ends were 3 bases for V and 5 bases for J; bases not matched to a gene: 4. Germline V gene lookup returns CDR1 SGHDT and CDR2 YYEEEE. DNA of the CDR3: TGTGCCAGCAGCTCCCGACTAGCGGGAAACAATGAGCAGTTCTTC. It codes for CASSSRLAGNNEQFF. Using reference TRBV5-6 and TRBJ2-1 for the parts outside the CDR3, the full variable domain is DAGVTQSPTHLIKTRGQQVTLRCSPKSGHDTVSWYQQALGQGPQFIFQYYEEEERQRGNFPDRFSGHQFPNYSSELNVNALLLGDSALYLCASSSRLAGNNEQFFGPGTRLTVL.

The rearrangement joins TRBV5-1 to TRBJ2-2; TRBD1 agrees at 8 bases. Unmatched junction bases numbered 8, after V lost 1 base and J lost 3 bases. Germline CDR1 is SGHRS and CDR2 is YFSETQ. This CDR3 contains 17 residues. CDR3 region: CASSLSPQGGYTGELFF. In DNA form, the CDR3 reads TGCGCCAGCAGCTTGTCTCCACAGGGGGGTTACACCGGGGAGCTGTTTTTT.

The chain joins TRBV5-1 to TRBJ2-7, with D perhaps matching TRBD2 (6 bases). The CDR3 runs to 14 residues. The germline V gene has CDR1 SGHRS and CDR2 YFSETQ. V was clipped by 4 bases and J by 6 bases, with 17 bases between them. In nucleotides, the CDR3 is TGCGCCAGCAGCCCCTCCGGGACTGAGGGCGAGCAGTACTTC. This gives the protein CASSPSGTEGEQYF.

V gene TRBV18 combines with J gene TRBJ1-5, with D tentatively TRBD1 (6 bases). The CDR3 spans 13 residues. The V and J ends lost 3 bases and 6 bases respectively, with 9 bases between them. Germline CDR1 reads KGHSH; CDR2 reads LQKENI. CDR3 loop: CASSPQGSQPQHF. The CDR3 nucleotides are TGTGCCAGCTCACCCCAGGGGTCTCAGCCCCAGCATTTT.